This T cell receptor (beta chain) was obtained from a study of T cell changes during pregnancy in multiple sclerosis. The CDR3 covers 16 residues. Trimming stripped 4 bases from V and 7 bases from J, with 18 bases between. In germline, CDR1 is SGHRS, CDR2 YFSETQ. TCRdb's copy holds only in-frame clones and misses some; the assay was immunoSEQ multiplex PCR. The sample records tens of thousands of clones, approximately 90% being singletons. The gene calls are TRBV5-1 and TRBJ1-6, with a possible D match to TRBD1 (5 bases). The sample consisted of peripheral blood, taken before pregnancy. This receptor was obtained from a female donor with multiple sclerosis, enrolled in a pregnancy study. CDR3 sequence: CASSLRQPEMNSPLHF. CDR3 nucleotides: TGCGCCAGCAGCCTTAGACAGCCAGAGATGAATTCACCCCTCCACTTT.